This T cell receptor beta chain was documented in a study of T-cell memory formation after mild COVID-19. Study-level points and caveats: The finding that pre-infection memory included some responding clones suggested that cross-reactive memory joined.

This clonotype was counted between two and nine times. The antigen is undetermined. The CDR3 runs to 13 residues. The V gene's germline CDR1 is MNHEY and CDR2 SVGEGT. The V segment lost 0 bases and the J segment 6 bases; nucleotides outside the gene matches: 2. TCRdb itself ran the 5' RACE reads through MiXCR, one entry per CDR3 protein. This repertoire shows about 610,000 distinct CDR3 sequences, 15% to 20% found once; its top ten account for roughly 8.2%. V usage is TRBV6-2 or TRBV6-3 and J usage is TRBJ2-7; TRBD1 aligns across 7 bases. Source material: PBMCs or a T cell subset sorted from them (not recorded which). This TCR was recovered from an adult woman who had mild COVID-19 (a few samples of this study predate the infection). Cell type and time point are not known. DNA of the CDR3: TGTGCCAGCAGTTACTCCCCAGGGGGCGAGCAGTACTTC. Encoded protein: CASSYSPGGEQYF.